These 9 T cell receptor beta chains were sequenced from one sample in a study of T cells expressing NK-cell markers. From the 5' RACE reads, TCRdb lists one entry per CDR3 protein and no DNA. In all, the sample yields hundreds of thousands of distinct CDR3 sequences. The specimen was blood T cells: a sorted CD56 or NKG2C T cell subset, CD4+ or CD8+ T cells, or bulk PBMC T cells (not recorded which). The receptors come from a woman between 18 and 70 years old in good health.

The V call is TRBV9, the J call TRBJ2-1; TCRdb reports TRBD2, a call that lacks DNA to check it against. Germline assignment: CDR1 SGDLS and CDR2 YYNGEE. This CDR3 comprises 15 residues. CDR3 residues: CASSDTRGSYNEQFF.

V usage is TRBV20-1 and J usage is TRBJ2-1; the TCRdb D gene call, TRBD1, has no DNA to confirm it. This CDR3 is 14 amino acids long. The germline V gene encodes CDR1 DFQATT and CDR2 SNEGSKA (reference sequence). CDR3 amino acids: CSASQGRDYNEQFF.

This chain links TRBV11-2 with TRBJ2-1. This CDR3 is built from 13 residues. Germline V gene lookup returns CDR1 SGHAT and CDR2 FQNNGV. The CDR3 here is CASSGGLYNEQFF.

The V gene is TRBV10-3, the J gene TRBJ2-3; TCRdb's D gene call, TRBD1, goes unchecked for lack of DNA. This CDR3 is built from 16 residues. Germline V gene lookup returns CDR1 ENHRY and CDR2 SYGVKD. The CDR3 here is CAISEPGGQQSDTQYF.

This chain links TRBV12-3 or TRBV12-4 with TRBJ2-5; TCRdb returns TRBD1, unconfirmable since there is no DNA. The CDR3 sequence is 13 residues long. This chain's CDR3 is CASRSDRVRTQYF.

The genes are TRBV20-1 and TRBJ2-4; the TRBD2 assignment by TCRdb is unverifiable without DNA. Germline V gene sequence: CDR1 DFQATT, CDR2 SNEGSKA (reference sequence). CDR3 length: 13 residues. CDR3 residues: CTARASGINIQYF.

The chain employs TRBV5-1 and TRBJ2-7; the D call of TRBD1 rests on TCRdb alone, since no DNA is present to check it. The CDR3 contains 14 residues. The germline V gene encodes CDR1 SGHRS and CDR2 YFSETQ. The CDR3 loop reads CASSSVPSSYEQYF.

V is TRBV19 and J is TRBJ2-1. The germline CDR1 and CDR2 sequences are LNHDA and SQIVND (reference sequence). CDR3 length equals 13 residues. The CDR3 loop is CASSIALYNEQFF.

This chain links TRBV12-3 or TRBV12-4 with TRBJ2-1; TCRdb's D call of TRBD1 is untestable without DNA. This CDR3 has 16 amino acids. The CDR3 reads CASTLSGTGGLREQFF.